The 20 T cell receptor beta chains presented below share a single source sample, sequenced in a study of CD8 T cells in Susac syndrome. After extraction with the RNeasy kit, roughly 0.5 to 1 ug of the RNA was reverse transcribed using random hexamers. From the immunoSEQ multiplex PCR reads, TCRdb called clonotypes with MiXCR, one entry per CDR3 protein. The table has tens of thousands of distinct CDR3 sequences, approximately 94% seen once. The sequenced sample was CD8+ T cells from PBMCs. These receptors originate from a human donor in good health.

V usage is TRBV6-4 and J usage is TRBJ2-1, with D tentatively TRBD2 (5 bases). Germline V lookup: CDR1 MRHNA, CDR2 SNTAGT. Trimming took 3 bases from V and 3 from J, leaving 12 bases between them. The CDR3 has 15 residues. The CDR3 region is CASSEASSFYNEQFF. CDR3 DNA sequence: TGTGCCAGCAGTGAGGCTAGCAGTTTCTACAATGAGCAGTTCTTC.

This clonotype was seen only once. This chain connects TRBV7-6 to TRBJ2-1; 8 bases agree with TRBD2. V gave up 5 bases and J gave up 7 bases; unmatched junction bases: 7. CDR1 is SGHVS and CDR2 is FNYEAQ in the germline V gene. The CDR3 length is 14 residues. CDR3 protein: CASSTGGAWNEQFF. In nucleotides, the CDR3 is TGTGCCAGCAGCACCGGGGGGGCCTGGAATGAGCAGTTCTTC.

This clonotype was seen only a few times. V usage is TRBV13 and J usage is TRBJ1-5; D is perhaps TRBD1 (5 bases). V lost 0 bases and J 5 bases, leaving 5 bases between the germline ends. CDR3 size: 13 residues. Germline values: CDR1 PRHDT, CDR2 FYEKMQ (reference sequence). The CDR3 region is CASSLGGDQPQHF. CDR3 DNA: TGTGCCAGCAGCTTAGGGGGGGATCAGCCCCAGCATTTT.

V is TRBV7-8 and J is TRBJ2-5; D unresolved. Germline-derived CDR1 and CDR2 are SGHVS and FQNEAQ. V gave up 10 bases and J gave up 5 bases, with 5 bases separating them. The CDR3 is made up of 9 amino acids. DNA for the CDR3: TGTGCCACCGGGGAGACCCAGTACTTC. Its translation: CATGETQYF.

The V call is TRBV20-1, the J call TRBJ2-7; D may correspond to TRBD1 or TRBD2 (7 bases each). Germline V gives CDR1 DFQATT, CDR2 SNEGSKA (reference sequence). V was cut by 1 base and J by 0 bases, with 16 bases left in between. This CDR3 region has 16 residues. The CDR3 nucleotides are TGCAGTGCTAGAGTCGGTAAGCGGGACAGCTCCTACGAGCAGTACGTC. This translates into CSARVGKRDSSYEQYV.

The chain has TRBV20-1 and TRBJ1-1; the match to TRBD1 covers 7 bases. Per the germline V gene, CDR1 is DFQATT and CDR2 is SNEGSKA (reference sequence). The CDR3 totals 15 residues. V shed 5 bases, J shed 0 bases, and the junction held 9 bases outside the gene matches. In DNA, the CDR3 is TGCAGTGCTTTTATGGAGGGACAGATGAACACTGAAGCTTTCTTT. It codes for CSAFMEGQMNTEAFF.

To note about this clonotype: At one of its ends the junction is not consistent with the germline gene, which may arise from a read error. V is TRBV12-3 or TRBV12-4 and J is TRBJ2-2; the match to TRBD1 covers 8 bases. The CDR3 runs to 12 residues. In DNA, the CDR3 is TGCGCCGGACAGGGAGACACCGGGGAGCTGTTTTTT. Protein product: CAGQGDTGELFF.

The CDR3 coding sequence is TGTGCCAGCAGCCAAGGCCCAGGCGGAGGCTACACCTTC. It is translated as CASSQGPGGGYTF. This chain joins TRBV14 and TRBJ1-2, with D hard to call. The CDR3 loop spans 13 amino acids. V was shortened by 1 base and J by 8 bases, with 11 bases between the two germline ends. Per the germline V gene, CDR1 is SGHDN and CDR2 is FVKESK.

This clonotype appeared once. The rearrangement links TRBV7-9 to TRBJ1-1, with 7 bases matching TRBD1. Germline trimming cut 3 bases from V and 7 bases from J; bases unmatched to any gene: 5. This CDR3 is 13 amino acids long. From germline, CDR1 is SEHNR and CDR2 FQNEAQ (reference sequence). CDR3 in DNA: TGTGCCAGCAGCTTTTCCAGGGGGGATGAAGCTTTCTTT. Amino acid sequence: CASSFSRGDEAFF. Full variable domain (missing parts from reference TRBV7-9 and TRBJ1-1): DTGVSQNPRHKITKRGQNVTFRCDPISEHNRLYWYRQTLGQGPEFLTYFQNEAQLEKSRLLSDRFSAERPKGSFSTLEIQRTEQGDSAMYLCASSFSRGDEAFFGQGTRLTVV.

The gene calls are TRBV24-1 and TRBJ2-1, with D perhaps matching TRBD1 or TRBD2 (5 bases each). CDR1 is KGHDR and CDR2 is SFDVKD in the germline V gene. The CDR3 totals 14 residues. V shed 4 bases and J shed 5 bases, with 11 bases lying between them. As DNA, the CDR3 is TGTGCCACCAGTGACACCGGGACCGACAATGAGCAGTTCTTC. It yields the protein CATSDTGTDNEQFF.

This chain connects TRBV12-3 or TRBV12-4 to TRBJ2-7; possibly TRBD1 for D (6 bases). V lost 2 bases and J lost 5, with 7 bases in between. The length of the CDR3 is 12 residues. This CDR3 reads CASSLTGNEQYF. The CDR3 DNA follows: TGTGCCAGCAGTTTAACAGGGAACGAGCAGTACTTC.

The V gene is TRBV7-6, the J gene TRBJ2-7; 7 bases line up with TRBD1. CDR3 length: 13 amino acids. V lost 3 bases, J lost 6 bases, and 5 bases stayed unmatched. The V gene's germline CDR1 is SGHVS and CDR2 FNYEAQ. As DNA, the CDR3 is TGTGCCAGCAGCTTTAGACAGGGAGCCGAGCAGTACTTC. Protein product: CASSFRQGAEQYF.

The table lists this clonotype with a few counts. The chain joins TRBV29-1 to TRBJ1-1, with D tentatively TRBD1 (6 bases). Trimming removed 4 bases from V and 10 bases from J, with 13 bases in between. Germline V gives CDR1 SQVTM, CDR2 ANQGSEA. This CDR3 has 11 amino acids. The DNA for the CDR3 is TGCAGCGTTGTGTTCTCCAGGGGAGCTTTCTTT. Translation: CSVVFSRGAFF. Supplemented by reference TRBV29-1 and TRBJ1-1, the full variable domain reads SAVISQKPSRDICQRGTSLTIQCQVDSQVTMMFWYRQQPGQSLTLIATANQGSEATYESGFVIDKFPISRPNLTFSTLTVSNMSPEDSSIYLCSVVFSRGAFFGQGTRLTVV.

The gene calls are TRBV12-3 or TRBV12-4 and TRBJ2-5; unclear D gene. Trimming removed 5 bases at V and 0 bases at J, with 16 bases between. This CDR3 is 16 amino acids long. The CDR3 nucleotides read TGTGCCAGCAGTAATTCGGGCCAGACCTACCAAGAGACCCAGTACTTC. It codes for CASSNSGQTYQETQYF.

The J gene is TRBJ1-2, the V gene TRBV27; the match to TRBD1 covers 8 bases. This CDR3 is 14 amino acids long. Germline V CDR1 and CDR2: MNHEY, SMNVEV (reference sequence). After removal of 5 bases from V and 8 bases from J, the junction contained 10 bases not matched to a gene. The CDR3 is CASSLRQGTGGYTF. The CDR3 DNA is TGTGCCAGCAGTCTAAGACAGGGGACGGGAGGCTACACCTTC.

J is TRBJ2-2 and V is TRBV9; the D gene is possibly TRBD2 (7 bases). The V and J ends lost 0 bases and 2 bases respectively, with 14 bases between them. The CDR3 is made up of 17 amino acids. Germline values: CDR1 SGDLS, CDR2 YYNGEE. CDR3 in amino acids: CASSVAGSGGNTGELFF. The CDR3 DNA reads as TGTGCCAGCAGCGTAGCGGGTTCGGGGGGCAACACCGGGGAGCTGTTTTTT.

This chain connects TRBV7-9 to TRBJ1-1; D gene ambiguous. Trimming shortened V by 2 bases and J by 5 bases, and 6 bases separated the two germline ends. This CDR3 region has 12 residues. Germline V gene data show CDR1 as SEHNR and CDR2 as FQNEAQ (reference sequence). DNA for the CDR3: TGTGCCAGCAGCTTAAAAAAAACTGAAGCTTTCTTT. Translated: CASSLKKTEAFF.

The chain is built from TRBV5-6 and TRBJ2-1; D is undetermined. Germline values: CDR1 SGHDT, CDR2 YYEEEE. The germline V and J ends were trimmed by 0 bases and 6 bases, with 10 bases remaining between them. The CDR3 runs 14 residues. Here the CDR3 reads CASSLEYGSNEQFF. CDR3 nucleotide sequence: TGTGCCAGCAGCTTGGAGTACGGCTCCAATGAGCAGTTCTTC.

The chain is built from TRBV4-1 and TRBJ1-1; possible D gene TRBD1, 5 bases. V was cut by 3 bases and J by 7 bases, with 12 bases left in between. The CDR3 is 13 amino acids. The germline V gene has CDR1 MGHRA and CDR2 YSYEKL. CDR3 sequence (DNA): TGCGCCAGCAGCCATGACAGTTCTTTTGAAGCTTTCTTT. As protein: CASSHDSSFEAFF.

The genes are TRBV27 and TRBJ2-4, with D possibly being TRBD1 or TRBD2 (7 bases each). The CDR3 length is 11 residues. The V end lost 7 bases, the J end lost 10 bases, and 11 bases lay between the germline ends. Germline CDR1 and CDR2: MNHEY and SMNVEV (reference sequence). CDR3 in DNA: TGTGCCAGCAAGCAGGGGGGGATTCAGTACTTC. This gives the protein CASKQGGIQYF.